The source of this TCR beta chain is a study of PD-L1 blockade in urothelial cancer. Whole-study results and caveats: A below-median TCR clonality in blood before treatment predicted better survival.

The time point here: pretreatment peripheral blood. As concerns this clone: What it binds is unknown.

The CDR3 loop spans 15 amino acids. The V gene's germline CDR1 is SEHNR and CDR2 FQNEAQ (reference sequence). The V end lost 7 bases, the J end lost 3 bases, and 16 bases lay between the germline ends. TCRdb keeps only in-frame clones here, not all; method: immunoSEQ multiplex PCR. Among tens of thousands of clones listed, over 75% were seen once. The receptor's source is a man aged 70 or older with urothelial cancer. This specimen was PBMCs, taken around atezolizumab (anti-PD-L1) treatment. This sequence joins TRBV7-9 and TRBJ2-1; perhaps TRBD1 as D (5 bases). CDR3 nucleotide sequence: TGTGCCAGCAACGGCGCAGGGATGAACTACAATGAGCAGTTCTTC. This codes for CASNGAGMNYNEQFF. Full variable domain (missing parts from reference TRBV7-9 and TRBJ2-1): DTGVSQNPRHKITKRGQNVTFRCDPISEHNRLYWYRQTLGQGPEFLTYFQNEAQLEKSRLLSDRFSAERPKGSFSTLEIQRTEQGDSAMYLCASNGAGMNYNEQFFGPGTRLTVL.